This T cell receptor beta chain emerged from a study of blood T cell repertoires in COVID-19. About the study: The origin of the acute and convalescent COVID-19 samples was the United States, Italy and Spain. T cells, B-cell-depleted T cells, or PBMCs provided the cDNA or gDNA that served as material.

Study processing details: Amplification from reference gene primers served as the basis for estimated nucleated cell counts. Data came from immunoSEQ multiplex PCR; TCRdb stores just in-frame clones and leaves some out. Clone size and V and J calls were adopted from that table, with D and trimming inferred from the DNA. Of tens of thousands of clones detected, around 93% appear once; the ten largest clones hold less than 2.5%. Trimming pared 0 bases from V and 5 bases from J, leaving 13 bases between. This CDR3 region has 15 residues. Germline V gene lookup returns CDR1 LGHDT and CDR2 YNNKEL (reference sequence).

The chain uses TRBV3-1 (or the pseudogene TRBV3-2) and TRBJ2-5, with D maybe TRBD1 (5 bases). The sample comprised peripheral blood. This sequence was found in a human donor with active COVID-19. The donor label of this sample is uncertain. The CDR3: CASSQDQGFGETQYF. The CDR3 DNA reads as TGTGCCAGCAGCCAAGATCAGGGTTTCGGGGAGACCCAGTACTTC.